This is a list of T cell receptor beta chains from one sample in a study of CD8 T cells in Susac syndrome. TCRdb ran MiXCR on the immunoSEQ multiplex PCR reads and lists one entry per CDR3 protein. The table shows 160,000 or so distinct CDR3 sequences, with around 96% occurring only once. Sequenced material: CD8+ T cells from PBMCs. Receptors originate from a human donor with multiple sclerosis. The CDR3 runs from the conserved cysteine through the conserved F or W. A D gene is named only where the DNA matches it firmly. Only some rows state a clone size, as once, few, many or a class for expanded clones.

J,size,V,D,CDR3,DNA
TRBJ2-7,once,TRBV29-1,TRBD1,CSVTLGDRGVSYEQYF,TGCAGCGTCACCCTGGGCGACAGGGGGGTTTCCTACGAGCAGTACTTC
TRBJ1-1,once,TRBV5-4,.,CASSPWQGVTEAFF,TGTGCCAGCAGCCCGTGGCAGGGTGTGACTGAAGCTTTCTTT
TRBJ2-3,.,TRBV28,.,CASSLDITDTQYF,TGTGCCAGCAGCCTCGACATCACAGATACGCAGTATTTT
TRBJ1-5,.,TRBV24-1,TRBD1,CATSDSRPRTGDQPQHF,TGTGCCACCAGTGACTCCCGCCCTCGGACAGGTGATCAGCCCCAGCATTTT
TRBJ2-7,few,TRBV15,.,CATSRDRTYEQYF,TGTGCCACCAGCAGAGACCGGACCTACGAGCAGTACTTC
TRBJ1-2,.,TRBV3-1,TRBD1,CASSQGGRTGGNGYTF,TGTGCCAGCAGCCAAGGCGGCCGGACAGGGGGCAATGGCTACACCTTC
TRBJ1-4,.,TRBV5-1,TRBD1,CASSPQGAREKLFF,TGCGCCAGCAGCCCACAGGGGGCGAGAGAAAAACTGTTTTTT
TRBJ2-1,.,TRBV29-1,.,CSVEGRMRTYNEQFF,TGCAGCGTTGAGGGCAGGATGAGGACCTACAATGAGCAGTTCTTC
TRBJ1-1,.,TRBV4-2,.,CASSPSGVNTEAFF,TGTGCCAGCAGCCCCTCCGGGGTGAACACTGAAGCTTTCTTT
TRBJ2-7,.,TRBV4-2,TRBD2,CASSHVGLAGAAYEQYF,TGTGCCAGCAGCCACGTAGGCCTAGCGGGGGCCGCCTACGAGCAGTACTTC
TRBJ1-1,.,TRBV5-1,.,CASSLATATPAFF,TGCGCCAGCAGCTTGGCGACAGCCACGCCAGCTTTCTTT
TRBJ1-1,.,TRBV7-9,.,CASSPPTGKGTEAFF,TGTGCCAGCAGCCCGCCGACGGGGAAAGGTACTGAAGCTTTCTTT
TRBJ2-7,.,TRBV5-6,.,CASSLAGQHLYEQYF,TGTGCCAGCAGCTTGGCCGGACAGCATCTGTACGAGCAGTACTTC
TRBJ1-5,.,TRBV5-6,.,CASSLNRDRGQPQHF,TGTGCCAGCAGCTTGAACAGGGATCGAGGTCAGCCCCAGCATTTT
TRBJ1-5,.,TRBV18,.,CASSQGVGGKNQPQHF,TGTGCCAGCTCACAAGGGGTGGGCGGCAAGAATCAGCCCCAGCATTTT
TRBJ1-2,.,TRBV9,TRBD1,CASSVGQGRGVGYTF,TGTGCCAGCAGCGTCGGACAGGGACGGGGGGTCGGCTACACCTTC
TRBJ2-1,.,TRBV10-3,TRBD1,CAVRQGALGNEQFF,TGTGCCGTCAGACAGGGGGCTTTAGGCAATGAGCAGTTCTTC
TRBJ2-1,.,TRBV20-1,TRBD2,CSAEPPGLVSHEQFF,TGCAGTGCCGAGCCCCCGGGACTAGTTTCGCATGAGCAGTTCTTC
TRBJ1-5,few,TRBV11-2,.,CASSLGTANQPQHF,TGTGCCAGCAGCTTAGGCACGGCCAATCAGCCCCAGCATTTT
TRBJ1-3,.,TRBV9,.,CASSAQKIGNTIYF,TGTGCCAGCAGCGCACAGAAGATCGGAAACACCATATATTTT
TRBJ2-1,few,TRBV7-9,.,CASSWDEQFF,TGTGCCAGCAGTTGGGATGAGCAGTTCTTC
TRBJ2-7,.,TRBV6-5,TRBD1,CASSYFRGQYEQYF,TGTGCCAGCAGTTATTTCAGGGGGCAGTACGAGCAGTACTTC
TRBJ2-3,.,TRBV24-1,.,CATRASVGYTQYF,TGTGCCACCAGGGCTAGCGTCGGGTATACGCAGTATTTT
TRBJ1-2,.,TRBV20-1,.,CSATGTENGYTF,TGCAGTGCTACCGGGACCGAGAATGGCTACACCTTC
TRBJ1-2,.,TRBV30,.,CAWSMGEFYGYTF,TGTGCCTGGAGTATGGGGGAGTTCTATGGCTACACCTTC
TRBJ1-4,.,TRBV4-1,TRBD1,CASSQVKGQGNEKLFF,TGCGCCAGCAGCCAAGTAAAGGGACAGGGAAATGAAAAACTGTTTTTT
TRBJ2-1,.,TRBV6-6,TRBD2,CASGGGTSYNEQFF,TGTGCCAGCGGTGGCGGGACTAGCTACAATGAGCAGTTCTTC
TRBJ1-5,once,TRBV20-1,.,CSARDHEGDQPQHF,TGCAGTGCTAGAGATCACGAGGGAGATCAGCCCCAGCATTTT
TRBJ2-7,.,TRBV12-3/TRBV12-4,.,CASSSSPGNYEQYF,.
TRBJ2-5,.,TRBV20-1,TRBD2,CSARWASGGSQETQYF,TGCAGTGCTAGATGGGCTAGCGGGGGATCTCAAGAGACCCAGTACTTC
TRBJ2-1,.,TRBV5-6,.,CASGLGVVGYEQFF,TGTGCCAGCGGACTGGGGGTCGTGGGCTATGAGCAGTTCTTC
TRBJ2-1,.,TRBV7-8,.,CASSQDGNSWNEQFF,TGTGCCAGCAGCCAGGACGGCAACTCCTGGAATGAGCAGTTCTTC
TRBJ1-1,.,TRBV4-1,.,CASSLPSGNTEAFF,TGCGCCAGCAGCCTCCCCTCGGGGAACACTGAAGCTTTCTTT
TRBJ2-1,.,TRBV4-2,TRBD2,CASSQEVAGHNEQFF,TGTGCCAGCAGCCAAGAAGTAGCGGGGCACAATGAGCAGTTCTTC
TRBJ2-7,.,TRBV25-1,.,CASHSGGSSYEQYF,TGTGCCAGCCATTCGGGGGGCAGCTCCTACGAGCAGTACTTC
TRBJ2-5,few,TRBV6-1,.,CASSGVRETQYF,TGTGCCAGCAGCGGGGTCCGCGAGACCCAGTACTTC
TRBJ2-7,.,TRBV20-1,TRBD2,CSAISPGTKYEQYF,TGCAGTGCTATCAGTCCCGGGACTAAGTACGAGCAGTACTTC
TRBJ2-1,.,TRBV24-1,TRBD2,CATSDLTGGEHNEQFF,TGTGCCACCAGTGATTTGACGGGGGGAGAGCACAATGAGCAGTTCTTC
TRBJ2-3,.,TRBV7-2,TRBD2,CASSQGRGARDTQYF,TGTGCCAGCAGCCAGGGGCGGGGGGCGCGAGATACGCAGTATTTT
TRBJ2-5,.,TRBV12-5,.,CASAFGAQNRVRETQYF,TGTGCTAGTGCTTTTGGTGCGCAAAACAGGGTTCGGGAGACCCAGTACTTC
TRBJ2-7,.,TRBV5-6,.,CASSLSNWPTKEYF,TGTGCCAGCAGCTTGTCTAACTGGCCTACGAAGGAGTACTTC
TRBJ2-7,few,TRBV7-8,.,CASSFMGEQYF,TGTGCCAGCAGCTTTATGGGCGAGCAGTACTTC
TRBJ1-5,.,TRBV7-9,.,CASSLGGRPQHF,TGTGCCAGCAGCTTAGGGGGGAGGCCCCAGCATTTT
TRBJ2-7,.,TRBV14,.,CASSQQAYEQYF,TGTGCCAGCAGTCAACAAGCCTACGAGCAGTACTTC
TRBJ2-1,once,TRBV27,.,CASSLSPGASINEQFF,TGTGCCAGCAGTTTATCCCCGGGGGCCTCGATAAATGAGCAGTTCTTC
TRBJ1-2,.,TRBV7-9,.,CASSLVAGRNGYTF,TGTGCCAGCAGCTTAGTGGCAGGGCGGAATGGCTACACCTTC
TRBJ2-6,.,TRBV30,.,CAWSVISSGANVLTF,TGTGCCTGGAGTGTTATTAGCTCTGGGGCCAACGTCCTGACTTTC